The clone carrying this T cell receptor (beta chain) showed up many times. Its antigen remains unidentified. A 10-nucleotide random UMI tagged transcripts in template-switch 5'RACE cDNA synthesis. Whenever a sequencing run was performed, it yielded over 160 million TCR-beta sequences from 15-18 subjects. TCRdb analysed the 5' RACE reads with MiXCR anew, one entry per CDR3 protein. The sample carries 30,000 to 50,000 distinct CDR3 sequences, almost 7.5% recorded once. This entry is derived from a study of neurological immune-mediated disorders. Study-level points and caveats: Across subjects, expanded clones had no CDR3 amino acid sequences in common, pointing to private repertoires in all groups.

There were 1 million CD4+ or CD8+ T cells used in the sorted libraries. The receptor's source is a man aged 50-59 years in good health. The material sequenced was CD4+ T cells from blood.

The CDR3: CSAAAGMRGYEQYF. The CDR3 nucleotides are TGCAGTGCAGCGGCAGGGATGAGGGGCTACGAGCAGTACTTC. V is TRBV20-1 and J is TRBJ2-7; perhaps D is TRBD1 or TRBD2 (5 bases each). Germline V lookup: CDR1 DFQATT, CDR2 SNEGSKA (reference sequence). The CDR3 has 14 residues. Trimming cost V 6 bases and J 3 bases, with 18 bases left between them.